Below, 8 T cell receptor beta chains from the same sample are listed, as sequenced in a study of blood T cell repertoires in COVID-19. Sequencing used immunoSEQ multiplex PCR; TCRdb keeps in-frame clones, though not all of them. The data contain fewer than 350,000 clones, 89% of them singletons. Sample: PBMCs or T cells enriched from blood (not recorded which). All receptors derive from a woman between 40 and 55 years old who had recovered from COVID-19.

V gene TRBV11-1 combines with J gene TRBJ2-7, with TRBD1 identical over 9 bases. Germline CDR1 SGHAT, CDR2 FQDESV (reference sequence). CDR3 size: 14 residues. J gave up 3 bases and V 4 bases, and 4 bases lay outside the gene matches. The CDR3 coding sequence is TGTGCCAGCAGCTCGGGGACAGGGATCTACGAGCAGTACTTC. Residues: CASSSGTGIYEQYF.

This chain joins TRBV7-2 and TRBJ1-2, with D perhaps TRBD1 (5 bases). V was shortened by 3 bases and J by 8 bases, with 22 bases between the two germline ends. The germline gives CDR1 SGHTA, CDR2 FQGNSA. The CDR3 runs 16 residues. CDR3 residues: CASSFRGEIGTDGYTF. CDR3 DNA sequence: TGTGCCAGCAGCTTCCGGGGGGAGATTGGGACTGACGGCTACACCTTC.

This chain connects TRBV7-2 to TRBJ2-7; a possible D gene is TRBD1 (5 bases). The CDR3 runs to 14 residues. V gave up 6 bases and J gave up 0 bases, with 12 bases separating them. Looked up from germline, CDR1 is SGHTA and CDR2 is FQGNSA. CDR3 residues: CASRIDRASYEQYF. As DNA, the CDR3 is TGTGCCAGCAGGATAGACAGAGCCTCCTACGAGCAGTACTTC.

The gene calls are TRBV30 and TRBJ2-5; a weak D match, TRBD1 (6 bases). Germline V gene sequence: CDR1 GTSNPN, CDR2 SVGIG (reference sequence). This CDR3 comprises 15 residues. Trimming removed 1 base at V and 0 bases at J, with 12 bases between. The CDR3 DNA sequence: TGTGCCTGGAGTGAGGGGGTTGCGTACCAAGAGACCCAGTACTTC. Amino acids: CAWSEGVAYQETQYF. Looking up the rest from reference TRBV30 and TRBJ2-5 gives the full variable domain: SQTIHQWPATLVQPVGSPLSLECTVEGTSNPNLYWYRQAAGRGLQLLFYSVGIGQISSEVPQNLSASRPQDRQFILSSKKLLLSDSGFYLCAWSEGVAYQETQYFGPGTRLLVL.

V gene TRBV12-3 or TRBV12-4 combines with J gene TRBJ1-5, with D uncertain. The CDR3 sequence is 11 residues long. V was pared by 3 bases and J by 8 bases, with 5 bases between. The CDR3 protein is CASSFQEPQHF. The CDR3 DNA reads TGTGCCAGCAGTTTTCAGGAGCCCCAGCATTTT.

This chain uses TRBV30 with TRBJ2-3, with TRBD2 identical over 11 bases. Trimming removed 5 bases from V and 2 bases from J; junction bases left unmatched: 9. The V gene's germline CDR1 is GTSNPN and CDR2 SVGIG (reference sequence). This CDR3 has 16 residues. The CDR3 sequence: CAWSAGLAAFTDTQYF. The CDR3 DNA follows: TGTGCCTGGTCCGCGGGACTAGCGGCCTTCACAGATACGCAGTATTTT.

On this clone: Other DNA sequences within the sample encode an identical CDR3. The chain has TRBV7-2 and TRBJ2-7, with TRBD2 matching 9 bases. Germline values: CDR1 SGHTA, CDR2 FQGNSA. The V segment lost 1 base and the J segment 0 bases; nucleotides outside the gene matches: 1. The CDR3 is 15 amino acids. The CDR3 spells CASSLGSGSSYEQYF. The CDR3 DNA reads TGTGCCAGCAGCTTAGGTAGCGGGAGCTCCTACGAGCAGTACTTC.

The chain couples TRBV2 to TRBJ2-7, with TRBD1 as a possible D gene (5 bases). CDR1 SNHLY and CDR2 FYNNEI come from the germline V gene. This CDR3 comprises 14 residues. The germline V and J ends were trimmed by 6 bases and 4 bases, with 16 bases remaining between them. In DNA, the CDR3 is TGTGCCAGCAGGGCCCTTCCGAAGGGGTACGAGCAGTACTTC. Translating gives CASRALPKGYEQYF.